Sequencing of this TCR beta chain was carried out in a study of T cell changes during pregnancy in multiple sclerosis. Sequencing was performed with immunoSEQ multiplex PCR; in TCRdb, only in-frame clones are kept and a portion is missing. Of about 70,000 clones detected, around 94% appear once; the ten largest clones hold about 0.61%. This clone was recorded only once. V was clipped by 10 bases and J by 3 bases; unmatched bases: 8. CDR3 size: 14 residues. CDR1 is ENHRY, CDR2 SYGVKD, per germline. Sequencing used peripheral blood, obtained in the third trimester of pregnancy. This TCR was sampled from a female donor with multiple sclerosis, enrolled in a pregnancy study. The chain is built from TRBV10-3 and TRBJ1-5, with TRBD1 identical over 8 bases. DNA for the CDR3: TGTGCCACCGAACAGGGGGGCCTCAATCAGCCCCAGCATTTT. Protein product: CATEQGGLNQPQHF.